Listed here are 10 T cell receptor beta chains from one sample, sequenced in a study of T cell responses to AZD1222 COVID-19 vaccine (dated by TCRdb to the early 2020s). The method behind the library was the immunoSEQ multiplex PCR assay. TCRdb provides this immuneACCESS table in a form limited to in-frame rearrangements. Some clones are lacking; in checked studies, under half of them reflect an unresolved V gene, and why the rest are absent is not known. The sample table shows 100,000 to 130,000 clones, and more than 70% are seen once. The top ten hold approximately 7% of the sample. Interpreted using the paper, the time point label stands for: baseline before first vaccination. Sequencing used peripheral blood, obtained on day 0 of AZD1222 vaccination. The receptor source for this set is an adult in good health.

The rearrangement links TRBV18 to TRBJ1-6; D gene ambiguous. This CDR3 comprises 14 residues. Looked up from germline, CDR1 is KGHSH and CDR2 is LQKENI. Trimming removed 3 bases at V and 7 bases at J, with 10 bases between. The CDR3 nucleotides read TGTGCCAGCTCACCGGGTGTTGGAAATTCACCCCTCCACTTT. Protein sequence: CASSPGVGNSPLHF.

The rearrangement uses TRBV7-2 and TRBJ2-3, with D unresolved. Germline loops: CDR1 SGHTA, CDR2 FQGNSA. The CDR3 runs 15 residues. Trimming took off 2 bases at V and 2 bases at J, with 11 bases between the two ends. The CDR3 nucleotides read TGTGCCAGCAGCTTATATGCGTTGAACACAGATACGCAGTATTTT. Translation gives CASSLYALNTDTQYF.

This chain links TRBV30 with TRBJ2-7; either TRBD1 or TRBD2 may fit D (6 bases each). The length of the CDR3 is 12 residues. The germline gives CDR1 GTSNPN, CDR2 SVGIG (reference sequence). Trimming removed 5 bases at V and 3 bases at J, with 11 bases between. CDR3 DNA: TGTGCCTGGGGGGGGCTTAACTACGAGCAGTACTTC. Amino acids: CAWGGLNYEQYF.

This rearrangement joins TRBV2 to TRBJ1-5; D is unclear. V was pared by 4 bases and J by 4 bases, with 8 bases between. The CDR3 is 13 amino acids. Germline-derived CDR1 and CDR2 are SNHLY and FYNNEI. The CDR3 spells CASSVKGNQPQHF. The CDR3 DNA reads TGTGCCAGCAGTGTCAAAGGTAATCAGCCCCAGCATTTT.

The chain has TRBV5-4 and TRBJ2-1; D not resolved. Trimming took off 2 bases at V and 9 bases at J, with 6 bases between the two ends. The CDR3 extends over 11 amino acids. Germline CDR1 is SGHNT and CDR2 is YYREEE (reference sequence). CDR3 in amino acids: CASSFRGEQFF. In DNA form, the CDR3 reads TGTGCCAGCAGCTTCCGTGGTGAGCAGTTCTTC. The full variable domain, its missing parts supplied by reference TRBV5-4 and TRBJ2-1, is ETGVTQSPTHLIKTRGQQVTLRCSSQSGHNTVSWYQQALGQGPQFIFQYYREEENGRGNFPPRFSGLQFPNYSSELNVNALELDDSALYLCASSFRGEQFFGPGTRLTVL.

The rearrangement joins TRBV6-2 or TRBV6-3 to TRBJ2-3; 7 positions match TRBD2. Germline CDR1 reads MNHEY; CDR2 reads SVGEGT. The CDR3 sequence is 15 residues long. J was trimmed by 7 bases and V by 4 bases; bases with no gene match: 11. CDR3 DNA: TGTGCCAGCAGTTCACGAGCGGGGTTCGGGAATACGCAGTATTTT. As protein: CASSSRAGFGNTQYF.

The rearrangement joins TRBV5-1 to TRBJ1-2; 9 nucleotides line up with TRBD1. The CDR3 covers 14 residues. Germline V gene lookup returns CDR1 SGHRS and CDR2 YFSETQ. The ends lost 0 bases at V and 7 bases at J; junction bases unmatched: 4. CDR3 sequence: CASSLEGQGFGYTF. DNA for the CDR3: TGCGCCAGCAGCTTGGAGGGACAGGGCTTTGGCTACACCTTC.

The chain recombines TRBV21-1 with TRBJ2-7. TRBV21-1 is marked as a pseudogene. The CDR3 has 18 amino acids. This CDR3 is CASSKAPRRGPNSYEQYF. CDR3 DNA: TGTGCCAGCAGCAAAGCCCCCCGAAGGGGACCCAACTCCTACGAGCAGTACTTC.

The CDR3 spells CATSRQGQETQYF. DNA of the CDR3: TGTGCCACCAGCAGACAGGGGCAAGAGACCCAGTACTTC. The chain is built from TRBV24-1 and TRBJ2-5; 8 bases fit TRBD1. This CDR3 spans 13 amino acids. Germline CDR1 KGHDR, CDR2 SFDVKD. V trimming: 7 bases; J trimming: 2 bases; junction bases outside the gene matches: 2.

The chain combines TRBV11-3 with TRBJ2-1; no clear D. Germline-derived CDR1 and CDR2 are SGHNT and YENEEA. The CDR3 runs to 11 residues. The V end lost 7 bases, the J end lost 8 bases, and 9 bases lay between the germline ends. CDR3 residues: CASNNQDEQFF. The CDR3 DNA reads TGTGCCAGCAACAATCAGGATGAGCAGTTCTTC.